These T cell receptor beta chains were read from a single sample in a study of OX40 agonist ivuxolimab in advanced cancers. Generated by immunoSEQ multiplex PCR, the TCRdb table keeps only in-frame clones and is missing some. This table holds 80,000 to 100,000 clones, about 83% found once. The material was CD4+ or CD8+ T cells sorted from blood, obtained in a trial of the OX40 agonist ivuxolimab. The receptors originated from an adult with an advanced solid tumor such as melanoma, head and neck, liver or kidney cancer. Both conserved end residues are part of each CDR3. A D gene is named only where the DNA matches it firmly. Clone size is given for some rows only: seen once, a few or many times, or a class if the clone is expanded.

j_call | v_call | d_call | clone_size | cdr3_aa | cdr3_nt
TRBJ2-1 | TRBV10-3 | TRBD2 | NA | CAIGVFGGSSYNEQFF | TGTGCCATCGGGGTGTTCGGCGGGAGCTCCTACAATGAGCAGTTCTTC
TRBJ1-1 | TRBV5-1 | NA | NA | CASSLENVQGEAFF | TGCGCCAGCAGCTTGGAAAATGTGCAGGGTGAAGCTTTCTTT
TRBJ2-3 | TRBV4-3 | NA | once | CASSQVGGRYTDTQYF | TGCGCCAGCAGCCAAGTCGGGGGCCGCTACACAGATACGCAGTATTTT
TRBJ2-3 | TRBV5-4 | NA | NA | CASSGRGAVTDTQYF | TGTGCCAGCAGCGGGAGGGGGGCTGTAACAGATACGCAGTATTTT
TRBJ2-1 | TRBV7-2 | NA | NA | CASSFGPGASNEQFF | NA
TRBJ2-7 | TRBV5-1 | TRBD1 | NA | CASSTPGQGRAYEQYF | TGCGCCAGCAGCACCCCCGGACAGGGCAGGGCCTACGAGCAGTACTTC
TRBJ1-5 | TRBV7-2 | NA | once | CASSLARGNQPQHF | TGTGCCAGCAGCTTAGCGAGGGGGAATCAGCCCCAGCATTTT
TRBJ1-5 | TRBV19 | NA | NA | CASTEGDQPQHF | TGTGCCAGTACCGAGGGGGACCAGCCCCAGCATTTT
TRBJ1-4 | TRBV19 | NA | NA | CASSSRGGYEKLFF | TGTGCCAGTAGTTCACGGGGGGGCTATGAAAAACTGTTTTTT
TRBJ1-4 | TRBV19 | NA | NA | CASRMIGQTNEKLFF | TGTGCCAGTAGGATGATAGGACAGACTAATGAAAAACTGTTTTTT
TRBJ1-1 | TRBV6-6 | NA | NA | CASSVRGFGAEAFF | TGTGCCAGCAGTGTCAGGGGATTCGGCGCTGAAGCTTTCTTT
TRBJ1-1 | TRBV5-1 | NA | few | CASSPPGSTEAFF | TGCGCCAGCAGCCCCCCGGGGAGCACTGAAGCTTTCTTT
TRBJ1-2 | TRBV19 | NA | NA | CASSKRGDLYGYTF | TGTGCCAGTAGTAAAAGGGGAGATCTCTATGGCTACACCTTC
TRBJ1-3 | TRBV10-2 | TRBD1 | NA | CASSELHTGQSSGNTIYF | TGCGCCAGCAGTGAGTTACATACGGGACAGAGCTCTGGAAACACCATATATTTT
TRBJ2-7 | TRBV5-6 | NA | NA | CASSLGQGVREQYF | TGTGCCAGCAGCTTGGGGCAGGGTGTTCGCGAGCAGTACTTC
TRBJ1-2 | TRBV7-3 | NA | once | CASSLTEANYGYTF | TGTGCCAGCAGCTTAACGGAAGCTAACTATGGCTACACCTTC
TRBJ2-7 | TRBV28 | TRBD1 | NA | CASSKGQGDEQYF | TGTGCCAGCAGTAAGGGACAGGGTGACGAGCAGTACTTC
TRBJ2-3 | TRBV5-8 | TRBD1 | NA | CASSRDSRLRADTQYF | TGTGCCAGCAGCCGGGACAGCCGTCTTCGGGCAGATACGCAGTATTTT
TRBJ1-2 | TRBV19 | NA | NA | CASTPRGIYGYTF | TGTGCCAGTACCCCCCGGGGGATCTATGGCTACACCTTC
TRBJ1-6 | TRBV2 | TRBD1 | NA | CASMRGLGSPLHF | TGTGCCAGCATGAGGGGGCTAGGGTCACCCCTCCACTTT
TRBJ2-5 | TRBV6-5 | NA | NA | CASSYSQETQYF | TGTGCCAGCAGTTACAGCCAAGAGACCCAGTACTTC
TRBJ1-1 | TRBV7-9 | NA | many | CASSFVAAGGAFF | TGTGCCAGCAGCTTTGTTGCGGCGGGGGGAGCTTTCTTT
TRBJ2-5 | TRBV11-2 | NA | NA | CASSLVGGAPQETQYF | TGTGCCAGCAGCTTAGTTGGGGGGGCCCCACAAGAGACCCAGTACTTC
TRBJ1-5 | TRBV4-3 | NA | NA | CASSREGNQPQHF | TGCGCCAGCAGCCGCGAGGGTAATCAGCCCCAGCATTTT
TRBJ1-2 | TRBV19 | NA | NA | CASTPNGRGSYGYTF | TGTGCCAGTACCCCAAATGGAAGAGGGTCCTATGGCTACACCTTC
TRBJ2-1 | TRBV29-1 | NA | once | CSVGNGAINEQFF | TGCAGCGTTGGGAACGGAGCGATCAATGAGCAGTTCTTC
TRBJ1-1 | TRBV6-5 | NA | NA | CASSPKTPNTEAFF | TGTGCCAGCAGTCCCAAGACACCGAACACTGAAGCTTTCTTT
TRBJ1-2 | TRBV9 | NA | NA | CASSVEPQGYNGYTF | TGTGCCAGCAGCGTAGAGCCCCAGGGTTATAATGGCTACACCTTC
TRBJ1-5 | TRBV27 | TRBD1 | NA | CASSRTGYSNQPQHF | TGTGCCAGCAGTCGGACAGGATATAGCAATCAGCCCCAGCATTTT
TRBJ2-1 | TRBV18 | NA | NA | CASSPGRQFHEQFF | TGTGCCAGCTCTCCAGGGAGACAGTTCCATGAGCAGTTCTTC
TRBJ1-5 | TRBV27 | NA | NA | CASSFRIGAPQHF | TGTGCCAGCAGTTTCAGGATAGGGGCGCCCCAGCATTTT
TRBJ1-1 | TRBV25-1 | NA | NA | CASSEAGVGLAFF | TGTGCCAGCAGTGAAGCGGGAGTAGGACTAGCTTTCTTT
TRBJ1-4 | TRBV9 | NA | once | CASSVAGGGANEKLFF | TGTGCCAGCAGCGTAGCTGGGGGGGGTGCTAATGAAAAACTGTTTTTT
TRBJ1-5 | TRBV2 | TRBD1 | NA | CASRKDRVGNQPQHF | TGTGCCAGCAGAAAGGACAGGGTGGGCAATCAGCCCCAGCATTTT
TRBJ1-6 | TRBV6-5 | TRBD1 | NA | CASGTGGTGSPLHF | TGTGCCAGTGGGACAGGGGGCACCGGTTCACCCCTCCACTTT
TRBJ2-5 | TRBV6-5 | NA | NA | CASSYGGETQYF | TGTGCCAGCAGTTATGGCGGGGAGACCCAGTACTTC
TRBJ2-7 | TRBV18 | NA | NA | CASSPLGTRQGEQYF | TGTGCCAGCTCACCTTTGGGGACAAGGCAAGGAGAGCAGTACTTC
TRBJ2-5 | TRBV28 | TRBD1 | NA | CASSGDRILQETQYF | TGTGCCAGCAGTGGGGACAGGATCCTCCAAGAGACCCAGTACTTC
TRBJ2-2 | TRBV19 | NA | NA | CASSIGPPGELFF | TGTGCCAGTAGTATAGGTCCCCCCGGGGAGCTGTTTTTT
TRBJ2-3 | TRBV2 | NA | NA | CASSEGRGHTDTQYF | TGTGCCAGCAGTGAGGGGCGGGGACACACAGATACGCAGTATTTT
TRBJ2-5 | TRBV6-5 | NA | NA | CASSSDSEETQYF | TGTGCCAGCAGTAGCGACTCGGAAGAGACCCAGTACTTC
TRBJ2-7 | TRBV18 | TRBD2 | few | CASSPPGLVAHEQYF | TGTGCCAGCTCACCCCCGGGACTAGTCGCCCACGAGCAGTACTTC
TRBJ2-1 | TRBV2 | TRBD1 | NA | CASSDWGTGYNEQFF | TGTGCCAGCAGTGACTGGGGGACAGGGTACAATGAGCAGTTCTTC
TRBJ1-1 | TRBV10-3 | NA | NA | CAIGVGEQDEAFF | TGTGCCATCGGGGTGGGGGAACAGGATGAAGCTTTCTTT
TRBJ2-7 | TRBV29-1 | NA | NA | CSLIPTGSYEQYF | TGCAGCCTCATACCCACAGGATCCTACGAGCAGTACTTC
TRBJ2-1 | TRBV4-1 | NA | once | CASSPVQGSSYNEQFF | TGCGCCAGCAGCCCCGTCCAAGGGAGCTCCTACAATGAGCAGTTCTTC
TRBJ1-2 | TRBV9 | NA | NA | CASKGQGRNYGYTF | TGTGCCAGCAAGGGCCAGGGCCGGAACTATGGCTACACCTTC
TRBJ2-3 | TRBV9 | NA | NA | CASSVEPSRRTDTQYF | TGTGCCAGCAGCGTAGAGCCTAGCCGTCGCACAGATACGCAGTATTTT
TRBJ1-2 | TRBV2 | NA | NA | CASMTVSYTF | TGTGCCAGCATGACGGTGTCCTACACCTTC
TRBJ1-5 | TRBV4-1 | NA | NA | CASSRAGIWDQPQHF | TGCGCCAGCAGTCGGGCGGGGATATGGGACCAGCCCCAGCATTTT
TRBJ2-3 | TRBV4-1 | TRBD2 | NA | CASSLTGGVTDTQYF | TGCGCCAGCAGCCTCACGGGGGGGGTTACAGATACGCAGTATTTT
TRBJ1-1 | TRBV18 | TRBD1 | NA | CASSPRDRLNTEAFF | TGTGCCAGCTCACCAAGGGACAGGCTGAACACTGAAGCTTTCTTT
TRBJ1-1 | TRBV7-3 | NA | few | CASSVGTPMNTEAFF | TGTGCCAGCAGCGTCGGGACACCCATGAACACTGAAGCTTTCTTT